The clone carrying this T cell receptor beta chain showed up just a few times. Its specificity is not known. This specimen comes from a study of T cell repertoires in cytomegalovirus infection. Study results and limitations: Clonotypes of TCR beta that were HLA-C-restricted and CMV-specific dominated the ex vivo response.

This CDR3 region has 13 residues. V lost 9 bases and J lost 5, with 16 bases in between. Per germline, CDR1 MNHNY and CDR2 SVGAGI (reference sequence). TCRdb recomputed calls from the reads with MiXCR, one row per CDR3 protein. The sample shows hundreds of thousands of distinct CDR3 sequences, roughly 31% of them seen only once. This TCR derives from a human donor in good health (CMV status not recorded). Some clones in this sample may be carry-over from other donors' samples. V usage is TRBV6-6 and J usage is TRBJ2-5, with D perhaps matching TRBD2 (5 bases). Specimen: cultured CD8+ T cells from PBMCs, collected from culture after CMV antigen stimulation. In nucleotides, the CDR3 is TGTGCCAGATCGGACGGGGAATGGGAGACCCAGTACTTC. This gives the protein CARSDGEWETQYF.